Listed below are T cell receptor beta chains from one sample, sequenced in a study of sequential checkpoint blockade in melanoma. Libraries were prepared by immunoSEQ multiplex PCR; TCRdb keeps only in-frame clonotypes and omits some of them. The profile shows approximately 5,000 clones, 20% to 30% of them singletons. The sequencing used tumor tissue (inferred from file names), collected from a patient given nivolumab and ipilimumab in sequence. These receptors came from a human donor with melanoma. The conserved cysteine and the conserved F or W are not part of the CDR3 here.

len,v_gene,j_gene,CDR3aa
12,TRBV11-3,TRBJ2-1,ASSSGAGYNEQF
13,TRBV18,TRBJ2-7,ASSPPGLAGGEQY
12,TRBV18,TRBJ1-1,ASRGQGANTEAF
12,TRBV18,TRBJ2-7,ASSPPGQPYEQY
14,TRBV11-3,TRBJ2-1,ASSSLRDRPYNEQF
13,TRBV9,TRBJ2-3,ASSVGVGTTDTQY
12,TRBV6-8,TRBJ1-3,ASSPDSSGNTIY
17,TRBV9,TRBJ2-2,ASSVAGTGWTSAVGELF
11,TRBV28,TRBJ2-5,ASLTGGQETQY
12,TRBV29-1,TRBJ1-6,SVGVGGVNSPLH
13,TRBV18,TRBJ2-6,ASSTRDSGANVLT
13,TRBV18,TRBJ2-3,ASSPNQGGADTQY
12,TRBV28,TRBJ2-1,ASSRGVSYNEQF
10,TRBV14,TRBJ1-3,ASSQVYNTIY
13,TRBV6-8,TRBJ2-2,ASMGRTGGTGELF
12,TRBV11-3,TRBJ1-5,ASSLEGTNQPQH
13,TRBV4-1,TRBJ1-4,ASSQVDRGREKLF
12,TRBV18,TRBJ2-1,ASSPPGLAEKQF
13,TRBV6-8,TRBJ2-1,ASSPDWSSYNEQF
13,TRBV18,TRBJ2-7,ASSPPGQSSYEQY
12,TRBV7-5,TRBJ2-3,ASSQTSITDTQY
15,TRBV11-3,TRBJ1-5,ASSLGGTGVNNQPQH
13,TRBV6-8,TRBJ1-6,ASSYSRQGSSPLH
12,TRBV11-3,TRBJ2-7,ASSLTGGSYEQY
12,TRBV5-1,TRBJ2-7,ASSSESISYEQY
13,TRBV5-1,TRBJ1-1,ASSLGGVSSTEAF
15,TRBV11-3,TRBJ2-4,ASSLPRGAKGKTIQY
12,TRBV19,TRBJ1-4,ASSSARVNEKLF
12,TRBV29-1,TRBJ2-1,SARNPGTYNEQF
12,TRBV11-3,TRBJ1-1,ASSPTRRNTEAF
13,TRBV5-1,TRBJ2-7,ASSRLAGEGSEQY
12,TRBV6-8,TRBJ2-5,ASRHPGQGETQY
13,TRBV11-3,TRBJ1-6,ASSLVGQLNSPLH
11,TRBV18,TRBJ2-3,ASSPLGTDTQY
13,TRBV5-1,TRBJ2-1,ASSSRTSSYNEQF
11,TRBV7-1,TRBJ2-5,ASSSGAQGTQY
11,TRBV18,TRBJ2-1,ASSGLAVNEQF
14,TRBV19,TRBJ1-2,ASSRQNSKRSYGYT
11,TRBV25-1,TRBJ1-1,ASSEYLGEGAF
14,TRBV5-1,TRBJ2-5,ASSQDTGWGQETQY
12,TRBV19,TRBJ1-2,ASSIVGNDYGYT
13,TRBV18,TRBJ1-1,ASSPLPRQGTEAF
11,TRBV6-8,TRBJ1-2,AISPGTFYGYT
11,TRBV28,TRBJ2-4,ASRGQGMNIQY
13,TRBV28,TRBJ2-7,ASSWLAGGVDEQY
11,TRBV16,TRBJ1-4,ASSQSSREKLF
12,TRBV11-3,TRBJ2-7,ASSLIGQNYEQY
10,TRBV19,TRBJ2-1,ASSIWEYEQF
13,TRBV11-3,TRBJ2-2,ASSLGSTNTGELF
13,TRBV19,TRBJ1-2,ASSIEGLGNYGYT
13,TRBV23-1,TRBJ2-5,ASSQAPGNQETQY